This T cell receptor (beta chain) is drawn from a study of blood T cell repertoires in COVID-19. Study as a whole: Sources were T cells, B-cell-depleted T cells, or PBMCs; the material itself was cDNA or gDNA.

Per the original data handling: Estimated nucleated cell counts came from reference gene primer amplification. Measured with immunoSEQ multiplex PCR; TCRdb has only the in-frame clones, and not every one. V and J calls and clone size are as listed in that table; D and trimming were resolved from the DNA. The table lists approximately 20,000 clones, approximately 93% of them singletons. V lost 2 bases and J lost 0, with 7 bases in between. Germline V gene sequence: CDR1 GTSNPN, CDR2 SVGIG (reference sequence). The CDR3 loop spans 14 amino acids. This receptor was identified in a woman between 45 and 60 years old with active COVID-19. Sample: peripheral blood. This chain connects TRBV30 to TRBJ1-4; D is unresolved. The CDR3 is CAWSRGTTNEKLFF. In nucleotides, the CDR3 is TGTGCCTGGAGTAGAGGAACAACTAATGAAAAACTGTTTTTT.